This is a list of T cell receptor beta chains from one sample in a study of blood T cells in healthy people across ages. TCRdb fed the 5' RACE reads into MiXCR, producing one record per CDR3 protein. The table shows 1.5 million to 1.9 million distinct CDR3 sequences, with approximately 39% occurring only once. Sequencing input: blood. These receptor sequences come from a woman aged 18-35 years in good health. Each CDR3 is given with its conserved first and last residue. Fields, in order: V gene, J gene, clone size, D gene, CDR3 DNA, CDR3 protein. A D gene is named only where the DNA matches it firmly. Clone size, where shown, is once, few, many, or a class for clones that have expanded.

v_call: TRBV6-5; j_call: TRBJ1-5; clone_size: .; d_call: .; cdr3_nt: TGTGCCAGCAGCCAAGCACGGTACAATCAGCCCCAGCATTTT; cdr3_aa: CASSQARYNQPQHF
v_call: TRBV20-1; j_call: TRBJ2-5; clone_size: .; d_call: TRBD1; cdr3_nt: TGCAGTGCTCCCGGACAGGGGACCCAGTACTTC; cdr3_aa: CSAPGQGTQYF
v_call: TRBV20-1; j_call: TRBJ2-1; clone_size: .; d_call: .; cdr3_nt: TGCAGTGCTAGAGAGACAGTTTACTACGAGCAGTTCTTC; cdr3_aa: CSARETVYYEQFF
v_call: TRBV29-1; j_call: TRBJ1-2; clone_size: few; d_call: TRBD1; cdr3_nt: TGCAGCGTTGAAGATGGAACAGGGGATGGCTACACCTTC; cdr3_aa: CSVEDGTGDGYTF
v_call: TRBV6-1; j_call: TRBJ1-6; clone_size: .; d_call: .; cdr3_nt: TGTGCCAGCAGCGATCTTTATGCACCCCTCCACTTT; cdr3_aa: CASSDLYAPLHF
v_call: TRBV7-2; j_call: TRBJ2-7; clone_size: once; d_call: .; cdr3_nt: TGTGCCAGCAGCTTTACTAACGGATCATACGAGCAGTACTTC; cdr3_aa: CASSFTNGSYEQYF
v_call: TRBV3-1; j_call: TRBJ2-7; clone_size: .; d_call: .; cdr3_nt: TGTGCCAGCAGCCAAGACGGGCGGCGCTTAGGTTACGAGCAGTACTTC; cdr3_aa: CASSQDGRRLGYEQYF
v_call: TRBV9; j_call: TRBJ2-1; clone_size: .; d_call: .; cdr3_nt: TGTGCCAGCAGCGTAGACGGGGGCCTCTACAATGAGCAGTTCTTC; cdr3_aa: CASSVDGGLYNEQFF
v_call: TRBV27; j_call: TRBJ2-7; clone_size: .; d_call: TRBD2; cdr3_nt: TGTGCCAGCAGGGTAGCGGGAGGGCAGTACAATGAGCAGTACTTC; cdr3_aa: CASRVAGGQYNEQYF
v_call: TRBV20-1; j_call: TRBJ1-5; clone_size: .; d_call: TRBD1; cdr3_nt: TGCAGTGCTCCGGACAGGGAAGAGGGTAATCAGCCCCAGCATTTT; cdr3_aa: CSAPDREEGNQPQHF
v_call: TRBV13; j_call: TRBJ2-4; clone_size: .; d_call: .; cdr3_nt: TGTGCCAGCAGCCTGCGCAGGGCCAAAAACATCCAGTACTTC; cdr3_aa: CASSLRRAKNIQYF
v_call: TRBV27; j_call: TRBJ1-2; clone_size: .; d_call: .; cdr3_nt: TGTACCAGCAGTGCGCAGCGAACTAACTATGGCTACACCTTC; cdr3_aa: CTSSAQRTNYGYTF
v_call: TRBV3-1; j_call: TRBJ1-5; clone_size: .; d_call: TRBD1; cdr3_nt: TGTGCCAGCAGCCAAGGCCCCTGGGACAGACGATATAGCAATCAGCCCCAGCATTTT; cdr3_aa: CASSQGPWDRRYSNQPQHF
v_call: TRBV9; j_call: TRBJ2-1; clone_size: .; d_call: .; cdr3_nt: TGTGCCAGCAGCGTAGGGGGCGAGTACAATGAGCAGTTCTTC; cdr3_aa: CASSVGGEYNEQFF
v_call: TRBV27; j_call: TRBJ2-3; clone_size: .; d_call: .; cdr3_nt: TGTGACAGCAGTTGGGGGACCGCAGATACGCAGTATTTT; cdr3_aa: CDSSWGTADTQYF
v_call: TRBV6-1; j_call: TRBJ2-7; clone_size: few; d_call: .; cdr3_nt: TGTGCCAGCAGTGAAAGCCGGGACATCTACGAGCAGTACTTC; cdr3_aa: CASSESRDIYEQYF
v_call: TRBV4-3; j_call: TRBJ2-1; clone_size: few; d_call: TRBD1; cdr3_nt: TGCGCCAGCAGCTCCCAATACCGGGACAGCCAGTTCTTC; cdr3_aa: CASSSQYRDSQFF
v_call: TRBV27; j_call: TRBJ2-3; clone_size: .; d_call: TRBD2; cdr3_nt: TGTGCCAGCAAAGAAGCGGGGGTGGGCACGCAGTATTTT; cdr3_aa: CASKEAGVGTQYF
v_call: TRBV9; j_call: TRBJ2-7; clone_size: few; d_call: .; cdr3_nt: TGTGCCAGCAGCGTAGAAGGAGGGCATTCCTACGAGCAGTACTTC; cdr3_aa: CASSVEGGHSYEQYF
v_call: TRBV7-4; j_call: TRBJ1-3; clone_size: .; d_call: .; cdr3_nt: TGTGCCAGCATCTCCCTCTTGGGCACCTCTGGAAACACCATATATTTT; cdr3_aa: CASISLLGTSGNTIYF
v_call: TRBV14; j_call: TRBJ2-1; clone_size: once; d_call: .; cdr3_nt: TGTGCCAGCAGCCAAGATGGGGTTGGAGGGGTTGGGTACAATGAGCAGTTCTTC; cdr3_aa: CASSQDGVGGVGYNEQFF
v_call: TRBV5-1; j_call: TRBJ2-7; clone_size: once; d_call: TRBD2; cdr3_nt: TGCGCCAGCAGACGAACACTAGCGGGAGATGTTCACGAGCAGTACTTC; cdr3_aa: CASRRTLAGDVHEQYF
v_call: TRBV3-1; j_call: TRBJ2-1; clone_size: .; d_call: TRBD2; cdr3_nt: TGTGCCAGCAGTCCCCGTGTAGCGGGATCCTTCAATGAGCAGTTCTTC; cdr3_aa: CASSPRVAGSFNEQFF
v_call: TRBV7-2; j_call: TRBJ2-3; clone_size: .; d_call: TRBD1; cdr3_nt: TGTGCCAGCAGCTCCCTCCGGACAGGGACTAGCACAGATACGCAGTATTTT; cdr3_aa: CASSSLRTGTSTDTQYF
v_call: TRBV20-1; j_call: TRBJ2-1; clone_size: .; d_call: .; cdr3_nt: TGCAGTGCCATCGGGATCTTCTCCTACAATAAGCAGTTCTTC; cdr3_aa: CSAIGIFSYNKQFF
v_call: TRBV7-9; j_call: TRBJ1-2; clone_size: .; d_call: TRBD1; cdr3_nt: TGTGCCAGCGGCAGACAGGGTGGCAACTATGGCTACACCTTC; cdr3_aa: CASGRQGGNYGYTF
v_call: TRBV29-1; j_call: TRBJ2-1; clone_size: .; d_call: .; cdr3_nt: TGCAGCCTACTGAGCGATTACAATGAGCAGTTCTTC; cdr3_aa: CSLLSDYNEQFF
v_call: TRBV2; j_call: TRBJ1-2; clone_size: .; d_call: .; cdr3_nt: TGTGCCAGCAGTGAGCAGGGCCCTCTCTATGGCTACACCTTC; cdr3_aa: CASSEQGPLYGYTF
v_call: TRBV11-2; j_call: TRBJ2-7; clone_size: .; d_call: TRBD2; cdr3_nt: TGTGCCAGCAGCTTAGCTAGCGGGGTGTTCTCCTACAATGAGCAGTACTTC; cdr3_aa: CASSLASGVFSYNEQYF
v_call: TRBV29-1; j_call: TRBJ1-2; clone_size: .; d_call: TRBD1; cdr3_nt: TGCAGCGTTCTCGGACAGGGCTTAAGATATGGCTACACCTTC; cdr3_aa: CSVLGQGLRYGYTF
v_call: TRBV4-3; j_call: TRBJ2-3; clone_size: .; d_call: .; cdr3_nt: TGCGCCAGCAGCCAAGATGGCCCTGGCCCAGATACGCAGTATTTT; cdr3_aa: CASSQDGPGPDTQYF
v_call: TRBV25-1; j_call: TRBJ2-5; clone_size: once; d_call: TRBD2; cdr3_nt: TGTACCAGCAGTGCCCACAGTAGCGGGCAGTACTTC; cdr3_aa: CTSSAHSSGQYF
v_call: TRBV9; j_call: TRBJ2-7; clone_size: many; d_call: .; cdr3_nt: TGTGCCAGCAGCGTAGGAGTGTCCTACGAGCAGTACTTC; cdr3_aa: CASSVGVSYEQYF
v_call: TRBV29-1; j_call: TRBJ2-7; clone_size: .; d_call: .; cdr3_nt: TGCAGCGTTGTAGTACTCTACGAGCAGTACTTC; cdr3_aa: CSVVVLYEQYF
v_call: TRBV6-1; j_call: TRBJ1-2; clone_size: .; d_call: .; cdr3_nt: TGTGCCAGCAGTGAGATACACTACACCTTC; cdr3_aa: CASSEIHYTF
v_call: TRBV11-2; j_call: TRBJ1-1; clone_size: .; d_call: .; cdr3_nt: TGTGCCAGCAGCTTTAACAGACCGAACACTGAAGCTTTCTTT; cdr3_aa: CASSFNRPNTEAFF
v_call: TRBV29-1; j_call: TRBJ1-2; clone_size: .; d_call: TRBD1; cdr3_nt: TGCAGCGTTTTTTCTGGTACAGGGGGCATTGGCTACACCTTC; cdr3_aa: CSVFSGTGGIGYTF
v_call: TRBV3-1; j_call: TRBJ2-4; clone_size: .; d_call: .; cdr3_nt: TGTGCCAGTGAAGATCTAGCCAAAAACATTCAGTACTTC; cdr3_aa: CASEDLAKNIQYF
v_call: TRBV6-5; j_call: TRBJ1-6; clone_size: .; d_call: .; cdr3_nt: TGTGCCAGCAGTTTCGAAGGGAATTCACCCCTCCACTTT; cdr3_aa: CASSFEGNSPLHF
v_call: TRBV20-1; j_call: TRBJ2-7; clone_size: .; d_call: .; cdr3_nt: TGCAGTGCTCACGACCGGGCCAGGGCCGTCTACGAGCAGTACTTC; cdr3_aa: CSAHDRARAVYEQYF
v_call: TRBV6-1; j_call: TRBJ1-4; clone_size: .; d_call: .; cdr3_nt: TGTGCCAGCAAGTTGGGATTTCGGGGTTCTAATGAAAAACTGTTTTTT; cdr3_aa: CASKLGFRGSNEKLFF
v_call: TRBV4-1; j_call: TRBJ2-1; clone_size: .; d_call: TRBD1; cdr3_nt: TGCGCCAGCAGCCTCTACCGGGGACAGGGGGAAGGAAATGAGCAGTTCTTC; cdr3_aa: CASSLYRGQGEGNEQFF
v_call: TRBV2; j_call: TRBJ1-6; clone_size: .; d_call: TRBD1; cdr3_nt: TGTGCCGGTCAGACAGGGGCAGCCTATAATTCACCCCTCCACTTT; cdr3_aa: CAGQTGAAYNSPLHF
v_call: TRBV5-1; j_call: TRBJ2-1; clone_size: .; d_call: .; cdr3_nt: TGCGCCAGCAGCCGCGATTTCTTTAATGAGCAGTTCTTC; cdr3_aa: CASSRDFFNEQFF
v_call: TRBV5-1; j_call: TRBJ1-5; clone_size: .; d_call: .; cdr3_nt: TGCGCCAGCAGCTTGGTTGGGGGGACAAATCAGCCCCAGCATTTT; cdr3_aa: CASSLVGGTNQPQHF
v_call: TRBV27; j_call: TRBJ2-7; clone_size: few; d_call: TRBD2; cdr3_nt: TGTGCCAGCAGTTTACAGTCTAGCGGACCCTACGAGCAGTACTTC; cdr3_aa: CASSLQSSGPYEQYF
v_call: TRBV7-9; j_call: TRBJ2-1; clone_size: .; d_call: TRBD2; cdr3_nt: TGTGCCAGCCGACAACTAGCGGGAGTTGAGCAGTTCTTC; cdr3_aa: CASRQLAGVEQFF
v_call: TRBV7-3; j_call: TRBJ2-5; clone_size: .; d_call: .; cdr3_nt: TGTGCCAGCAGCGAGACAGGAGTTTCCTTATCAGAGACCCAGTACTTC; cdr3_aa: CASSETGVSLSETQYF
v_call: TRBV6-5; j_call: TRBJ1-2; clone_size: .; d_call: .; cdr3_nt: TGTGCCAGCAGTCAGGGGTATCTAAACTATGGCTACACCTTC; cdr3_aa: CASSQGYLNYGYTF
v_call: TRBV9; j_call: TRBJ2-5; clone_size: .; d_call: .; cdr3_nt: TGTGCCAGCAGCCTCGGGACTCGACGGTGGGAAGAGACCCAGTACTTC; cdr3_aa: CASSLGTRRWEETQYF
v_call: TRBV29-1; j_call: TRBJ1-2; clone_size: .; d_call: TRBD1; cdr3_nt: TGCAGCGCTGGACAGGGCACAAAGGGCTACACCTTC; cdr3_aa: CSAGQGTKGYTF
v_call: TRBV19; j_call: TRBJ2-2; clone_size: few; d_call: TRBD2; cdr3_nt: TGTGCCAGTGGACTAGGGTACACCGGGGAGCTGTTTTTT; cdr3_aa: CASGLGYTGELFF
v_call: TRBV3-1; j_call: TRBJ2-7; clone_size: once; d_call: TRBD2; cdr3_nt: TGTGCCAGCAGCCGCGCGGCGGGGGGGCTAAACAATGAGCAGTACTTC; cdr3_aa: CASSRAAGGLNNEQYF
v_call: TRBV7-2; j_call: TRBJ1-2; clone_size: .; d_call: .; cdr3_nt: TGTGCCAGCAGCGTAGAAACAGGGCTCTATGGCTACACCTTC; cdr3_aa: CASSVETGLYGYTF
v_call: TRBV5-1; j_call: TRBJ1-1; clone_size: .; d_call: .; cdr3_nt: TGCGCCAGCGTTACATTGACACCTCAGCCTTGGGTGAACACTGAAGCTTTCTTT; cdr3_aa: CASVTLTPQPWVNTEAFF
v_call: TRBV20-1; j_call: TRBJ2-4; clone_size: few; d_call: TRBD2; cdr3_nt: TGCAGTGCTAGGGAGACTAGCGCCACGCCTTGGCAGTACTTC; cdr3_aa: CSARETSATPWQYF
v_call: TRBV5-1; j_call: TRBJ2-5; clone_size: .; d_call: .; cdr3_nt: TGCGCTAACAGCCACCAAGGACAGCAAGAGACCCAGTACTTC; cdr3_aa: CANSHQGQQETQYF
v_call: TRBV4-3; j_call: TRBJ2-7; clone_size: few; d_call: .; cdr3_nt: TGCGCCAGCAGCCAAGGAGAGGGTGGATACTACGAGCAGTACTTC; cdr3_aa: CASSQGEGGYYEQYF
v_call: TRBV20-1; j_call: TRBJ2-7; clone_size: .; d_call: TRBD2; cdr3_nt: TGCAGTGCTAGAGACCCCCCCCTAGCGGGAGTTCGCAATGAGCAGTACTTC; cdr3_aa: CSARDPPLAGVRNEQYF
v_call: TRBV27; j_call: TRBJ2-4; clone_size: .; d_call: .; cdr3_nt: TGTGCCAGCAGATTCACAGGGACGGCCAAAAACATTCAGTACTTC; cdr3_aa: CASRFTGTAKNIQYF